Listed below are T cell receptor beta chains from one sample, sequenced in a study of early T cells in non-severe SARS-CoV-2 infection. TCRdb reprocessed the 5' RACE reads with MiXCR, giving one entry per CDR3 protein. The sample lists some 56,000 distinct CDR3 sequences, around 16% occurring once. The starting material was whole blood, obtained at baseline. The receptors stem from an adult who was a healthcare worker with PCR-confirmed SARS-CoV-2 infection or an uninfected control (not recorded which). Each CDR3 is given with its conserved first and last residue. D genes are given only for firm matches. The size field is filled for only some rows; it gives once, few, many or a size class.

J gene | V gene | D gene | clone size | CDR3 protein | CDR3 DNA
TRBJ2-7 | TRBV14 | TRBD2 | NA | CASSQDWTSGQYF | TGTGCCAGCAGCCAAGATTGGACTAGTGGGCAGTACTTC
TRBJ2-1 | TRBV5-5 | NA | NA | CASSSHGAKTNEQFF | TGTGCCAGCAGCTCTCATGGAGCGAAGACGAATGAGCAGTTCTTC
TRBJ2-7 | TRBV2 | NA | many | CASTPQRSDYEQYF | TGTGCCAGCACCCCCCAAAGATCTGACTACGAGCAGTACTTC
TRBJ2-1 | TRBV11-2 | NA | few | CASSSVASYNEQFF | TGTGCCAGCAGCTCCGTAGCATCCTACAATGAGCAGTTCTTC
TRBJ2-7 | TRBV7-2 | NA | many | CASSFVSGQEQYF | TGTGCCAGCAGCTTTGTTAGCGGCCAGGAGCAGTACTTC
TRBJ2-3 | TRBV12-3/TRBV12-4 | TRBD2 | NA | CASSLGSGGADTQYF | TGTGCCAGCAGTTTAGGTAGCGGGGGGGCAGATACGCAGTATTTT
TRBJ1-4 | TRBV12-3/TRBV12-4 | TRBD1 | many | CASSYTWTGGSEKLFF | TGTGCCAGCAGTTACACTTGGACAGGGGGGAGTGAAAAACTGTTTTTT
TRBJ2-3 | TRBV5-6 | NA | NA | CASSPGRGRSSTDTQYF | TGTGCCAGCAGCCCGGGGAGGGGGCGATCTAGCACAGATACGCAGTATTTT
TRBJ2-7 | TRBV4-2 | NA | many | CASSRDGGTENEQYF | TGTGCCAGCAGCCGTGATGGCGGGACTGAGAACGAGCAGTACTTC
TRBJ2-4 | TRBV4-1 | TRBD2 | NA | CASSQELAGTKNIQYF | TGCGCCAGCAGCCAAGAGCTAGCGGGAACCAAAAACATTCAGTACTTC
TRBJ2-2 | TRBV20-1 | NA | few | CSARETGRNTGELFF | TGCAGTGCTAGAGAAACAGGCCGGAACACCGGGGAGCTGTTTTTT
TRBJ2-1 | TRBV30 | TRBD2 | NA | CAWTTAGQRGFF | TGTGCCTGGACCACCGCCGGGCAGCGGGGGTTCTTC
TRBJ1-4 | TRBV15 | NA | few | CATSRDRTATGEKLFF | TGTGCCACCAGCAGAGATCGTACGGCCACGGGTGAAAAACTGTTTTTT
TRBJ2-3 | TRBV5-1 | TRBD2 | many | CASSRGLAGATDTQYF | TGCGCCAGCAGCCGTGGACTAGCGGGGGCCACAGATACGCAGTATTTT
TRBJ2-1 | TRBV28 | TRBD1 | few | CASSLMGTGGSYNEQFF | TGTGCCAGCAGTTTGATGGGGACAGGGGGCTCCTACAATGAGCAGTTCTTC
TRBJ2-5 | TRBV18 | TRBD1 | NA | CASSSPDRVQETQYF | TGTGCCAGCTCTTCGCCGGACAGGGTCCAAGAGACCCAGTACTTC
TRBJ2-7 | TRBV10-2 | NA | many | CASSDRVGINEQYF | TGCGCCAGCAGTGACAGGGTGGGGATAAACGAGCAGTACTTC
TRBJ1-5 | TRBV6-2/TRBV6-3 | NA | many | CASTPPFPYQPQHF | TGTGCCAGCACCCCGCCGTTCCCTTATCAGCCCCAGCATTTT
TRBJ1-1 | TRBV5-1 | NA | NA | CASSLKQNTEAFF | TGCGCCAGCAGCTTGAAACAGAACACTGAAGCTTTCTTT
TRBJ2-2 | TRBV7-8 | TRBD2 | few | CASSFRKVAGWRTGELFF | TGTGCCAGCAGCTTTCGTAAGGTAGCGGGGTGGAGAACCGGGGAGCTGTTTTTT
TRBJ2-1 | TRBV7-9 | NA | many | CASSLGRRVDEQFF | TGTGCCAGCAGCTTGGGCCGTAGGGTCGATGAGCAGTTCTTC
TRBJ2-1 | TRBV4-2 | TRBD2 | NA | CASSQGTSGSVYNEQFF | TGTGCCAGCAGCCAAGGGACTAGCGGGAGCGTATACAATGAGCAGTTCTTC
TRBJ1-5 | TRBV6-6 | NA | medium-sized | CASNGGAGLQPQHF | TGTGCCAGTAATGGGGGGGCGGGATTGCAGCCCCAGCATTTT
TRBJ2-1 | TRBV2 | TRBD2 | NA | CASRPTSGAYNEQFF | TGTGCCAGCAGGCCCACTAGCGGGGCTTACAATGAGCAGTTCTTC
TRBJ2-1 | TRBV2 | NA | many | CASSEARVSYNEQFF | TGTGCCAGCAGTGAAGCTCGTGTCTCCTACAATGAGCAGTTCTTC
TRBJ1-2 | TRBV7-2 | TRBD1 | NA | CASSPYRTGLYGYTF | TGTGCCAGCAGCCCTTACAGGACAGGGCTCTATGGCTACACCTTC
TRBJ2-3 | TRBV6-5 | TRBD1 | few | CASSGQGARTDTQYF | TGTGCCAGCAGTGGACAGGGGGCGCGCACAGATACGCAGTATTTT
TRBJ2-7 | TRBV4-1 | NA | NA | CASSLSGGSEQYF | TGCGCCAGCAGCCTCTCTGGGGGGTCCGAGCAGTACTTC
TRBJ2-7 | TRBV12-3/TRBV12-4 | NA | few | CASSLVSGSYEQYF | TGTGCCAGCAGTTTAGTGTCAGGGTCCTACGAGCAGTACTTC
TRBJ2-1 | TRBV11-3 | TRBD1 | many | CASSPRTGGSNEQFF | TGTGCCAGCAGCCCCCGGACAGGGGGCTCTAATGAGCAGTTCTTC
TRBJ1-6 | TRBV11-3 | TRBD1 | NA | CASSLGTGPPGSYNSPLHF | TGTGCCAGCAGCTTAGGGACAGGACCTCCGGGCTCCTATAATTCACCCCTCCACTTT
TRBJ2-3 | TRBV27 | NA | few | CASSFSGPSTDTQYF | TGTGCCAGCAGCTTCAGCGGCCCTAGCACAGATACGCAGTATTTT
TRBJ2-7 | TRBV11-2 | NA | few | CASSPAGQSYEQYF | TGTGCCAGCAGCCCGGCGGGACAGAGCTACGAGCAGTACTTC
TRBJ2-5 | TRBV6-6 | NA | many | CASSPRGHQTLQETQYF | TGTGCCAGCTCTCCCAGGGGCCACCAGACCCTCCAAGAGACCCAGTACTTC
TRBJ2-3 | TRBV3-1 | NA | NA | CASSLHTDTQYF | TGTGCCAGCAGCCTCCACACAGATACGCAGTATTTT
TRBJ2-5 | TRBV6-1 | TRBD1 | NA | CASKAGQGALGQYF | TGTGCCAGCAAGGCGGGACAGGGGGCGCTGGGCCAGTACTTC
TRBJ2-2 | TRBV6-2/TRBV6-3 | TRBD2 | NA | CASSYSLREANTGELFF | TGTGCCAGCAGTTACTCTTTGCGGGAGGCTAACACCGGGGAGCTGTTTTTT
TRBJ2-7 | TRBV12-3/TRBV12-4 | NA | many | CATAGADYEQYF | TGTGCCACCGCCGGGGCCGACTACGAGCAGTACTTC
TRBJ2-7 | TRBV15 | NA | NA | CATRKGGTSYEQYF | TGTGCCACTCGCAAGGGGGGGACCTCCTACGAGCAGTACTTC
TRBJ1-5 | TRBV6-1 | TRBD1 | few | CASSSTGGRQPQHF | TGTGCCAGCAGTTCGACAGGGGGACGACAGCCCCAGCATTTT
TRBJ1-5 | TRBV7-9 | TRBD1 | NA | CASSLTGGSQPQHF | TGTGCCAGCAGCTTGACAGGGGGCTCTCAGCCCCAGCATTTT
TRBJ2-1 | TRBV20-1 | TRBD2 | few | CSAMSERLLSGGEQFF | TGCAGTGCTATGTCCGAGCGGTTACTTTCGGGAGGTGAGCAGTTCTTC
TRBJ1-5 | TRBV3-1 | NA | few | CASSQAGGQPQHF | TGTGCCAGCAGCCAAGCCGGGGGGCAGCCCCAGCATTTT
TRBJ1-2 | TRBV28 | TRBD1 | many | CASSPQGVKGGYTF | TGTGCCAGCAGTCCACAGGGGGTAAAGGGCGGCTACACCTTC
TRBJ2-5 | TRBV7-2 | NA | NA | CASSLRAGNSQETQYF | TGTGCCAGCAGCCTACGCGCAGGAAATTCACAAGAGACCCAGTACTTC
TRBJ2-5 | TRBV18 | NA | NA | CASSPGYGRGDQETQYF | TGTGCCAGCTCACCCGGATATGGGAGAGGGGACCAAGAGACCCAGTACTTC
TRBJ1-6 | TRBV12-3/TRBV12-4 | TRBD1 | NA | CASSEGAGSPLHF | TGTGCCAGCAGTGAGGGGGCGGGTTCACCCCTCCACTTT